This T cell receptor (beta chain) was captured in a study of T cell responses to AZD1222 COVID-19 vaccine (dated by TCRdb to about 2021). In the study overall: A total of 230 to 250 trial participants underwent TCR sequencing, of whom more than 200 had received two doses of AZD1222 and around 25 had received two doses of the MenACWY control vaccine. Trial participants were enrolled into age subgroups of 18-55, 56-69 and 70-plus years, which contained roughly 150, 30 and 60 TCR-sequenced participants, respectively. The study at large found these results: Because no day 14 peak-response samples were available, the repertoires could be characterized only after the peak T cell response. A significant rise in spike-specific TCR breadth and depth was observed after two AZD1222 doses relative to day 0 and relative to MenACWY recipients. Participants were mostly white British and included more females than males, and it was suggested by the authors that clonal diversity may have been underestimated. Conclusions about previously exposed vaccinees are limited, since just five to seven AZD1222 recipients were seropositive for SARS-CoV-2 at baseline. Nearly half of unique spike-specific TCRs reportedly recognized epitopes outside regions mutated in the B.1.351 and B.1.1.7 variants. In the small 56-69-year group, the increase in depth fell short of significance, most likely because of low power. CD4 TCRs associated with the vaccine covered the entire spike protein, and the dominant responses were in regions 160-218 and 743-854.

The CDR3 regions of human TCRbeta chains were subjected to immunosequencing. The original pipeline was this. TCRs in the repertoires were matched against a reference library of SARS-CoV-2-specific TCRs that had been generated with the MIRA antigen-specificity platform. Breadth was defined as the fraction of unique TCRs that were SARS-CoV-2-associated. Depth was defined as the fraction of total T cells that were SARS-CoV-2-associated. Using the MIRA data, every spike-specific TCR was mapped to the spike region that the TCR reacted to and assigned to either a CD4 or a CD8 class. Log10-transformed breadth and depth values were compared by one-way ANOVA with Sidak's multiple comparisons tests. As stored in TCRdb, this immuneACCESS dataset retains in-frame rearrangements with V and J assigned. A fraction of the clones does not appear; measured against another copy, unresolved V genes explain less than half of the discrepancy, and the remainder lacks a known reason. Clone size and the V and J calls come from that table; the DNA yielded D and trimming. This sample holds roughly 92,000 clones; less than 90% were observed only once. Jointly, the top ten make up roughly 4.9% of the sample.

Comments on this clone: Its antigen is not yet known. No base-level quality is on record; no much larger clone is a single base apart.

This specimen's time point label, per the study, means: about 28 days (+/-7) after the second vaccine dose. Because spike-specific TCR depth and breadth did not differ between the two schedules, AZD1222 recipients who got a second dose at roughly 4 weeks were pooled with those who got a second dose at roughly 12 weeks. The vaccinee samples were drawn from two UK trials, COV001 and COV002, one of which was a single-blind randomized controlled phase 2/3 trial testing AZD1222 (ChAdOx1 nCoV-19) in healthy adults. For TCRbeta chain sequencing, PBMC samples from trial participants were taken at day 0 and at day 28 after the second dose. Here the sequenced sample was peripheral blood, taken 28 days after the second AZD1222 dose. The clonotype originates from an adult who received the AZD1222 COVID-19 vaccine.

The CDR3 loop reads CASSSSGTEATDTQYF. Here is the DNA: TGTGCCAGCAGCTCCTCCGGGACAGAGGCCACAGATACGCAGTATTTT. The chain is assembled from TRBV13 and TRBJ2-3; 7 junctional bases match TRBD1. Trimmed from V: 4 bases; trimmed from J: 2 bases; junction bases lacking a gene match: 9. The germline V gene (reference sequence) gives CDR1 as PRHDT and CDR2 as FYEKMQ. The CDR3 holds 16 amino acids from the cysteine to the phenylalanine. Just the 48-base CDR3 DNA is kept, in frame starting at base 1.